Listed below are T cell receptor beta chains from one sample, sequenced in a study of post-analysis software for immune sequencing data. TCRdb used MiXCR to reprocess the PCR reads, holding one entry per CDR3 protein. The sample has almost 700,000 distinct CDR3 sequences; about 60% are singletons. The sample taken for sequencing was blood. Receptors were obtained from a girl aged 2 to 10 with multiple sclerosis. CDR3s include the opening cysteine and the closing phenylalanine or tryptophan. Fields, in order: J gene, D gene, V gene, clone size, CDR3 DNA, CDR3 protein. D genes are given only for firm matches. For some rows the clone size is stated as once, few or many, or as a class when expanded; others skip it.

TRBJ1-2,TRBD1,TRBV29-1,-,TGCAGCGTTGACAGGGGGCGGATCTATGGCTACACCTTC,CSVDRGRIYGYTF
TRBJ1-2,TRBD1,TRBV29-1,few,TGCAGCGTGGGGGCTCAGGGGGACTATGGCTACACCTTC,CSVGAQGDYGYTF
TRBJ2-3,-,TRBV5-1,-,TGCGCCAGCAGCATAGAAATCGGAGGGACAGATACGCAGTATTTT,CASSIEIGGTDTQYF
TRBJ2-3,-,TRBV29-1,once,TGCAGCGCCCAGAGGGGGGGGCTCCCGGATACGCAGTATTTT,CSAQRGGLPDTQYF
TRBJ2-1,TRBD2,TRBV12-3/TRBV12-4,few,TGTGCCAGCAAGGGACTAGTTGGTGAGCAGTTCTTC,CASKGLVGEQFF
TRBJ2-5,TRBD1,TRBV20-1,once,TGCAGTGCTAGAGATCCCATCCCGTCGACAGGGAGAGAGACCCAGTACTTC,CSARDPIPSTGRETQYF
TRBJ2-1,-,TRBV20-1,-,TGCAGTGCTATGGGGGGGGCCTATGAGCAGTTCTTC,CSAMGGAYEQFF
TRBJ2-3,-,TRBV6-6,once,TGTGCCAGCAGCCTAGCGATTGGGGCAGATACGCAGTATTTT,CASSLAIGADTQYF
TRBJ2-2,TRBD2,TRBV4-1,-,TGCGCTAGCAGCCAAGAGGTAGCGGGAGCCAACACCGGGGAGCTGTTTTTT,CASSQEVAGANTGELFF
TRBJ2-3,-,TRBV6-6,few,TGTGCCAGCAGTTACTCGGGAGTAGATACGCAGTATTTT,CASSYSGVDTQYF
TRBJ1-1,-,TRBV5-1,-,TGCGCCAGCAGCTTGGATGGGGTAGCTGAAGCTTTCTTT,CASSLDGVAEAFF
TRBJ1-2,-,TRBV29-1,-,TGCAGCGTTTCTCCCGGCGGGGGTGGCTACACCTTC,CSVSPGGGGYTF
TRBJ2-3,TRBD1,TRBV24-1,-,TGTGCCACCAGTGATTTAGGGACAGGTAGCACAGATACGCAGTATTTT,CATSDLGTGSTDTQYF
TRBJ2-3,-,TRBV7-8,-,TGTGCCAGCAGCTTAGTGGTCCCAGCGGCCGCTAGCACAGATACGCAGTATTTT,CASSLVVPAAASTDTQYF
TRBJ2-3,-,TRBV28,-,TGTGCCAGCAGTTTACTACAGGGCCAGGAAGATACGCAGTATTTT,CASSLLQGQEDTQYF
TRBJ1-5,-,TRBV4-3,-,TGCGCCAGCAGCCATCCGACAGAGGAGACGGTTAGCGAGCCCCAGCATTTT,CASSHPTEETVSEPQHF
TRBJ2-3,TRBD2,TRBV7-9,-,TGTGCCAGCAGCTTTAGCGGGGTCACAGATACGCAGTATTTT,CASSFSGVTDTQYF
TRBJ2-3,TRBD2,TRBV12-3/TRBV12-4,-,TGTGCCAGCAGTCGCCTGGAGCAGCGGGGGGGCACAGATACGCAGTATTTT,CASSRLEQRGGTDTQYF
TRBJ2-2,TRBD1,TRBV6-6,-,TGTGCCAGCAGCCCCCCGGGACAGGTGGCCGGGGAGCTGTTTTTT,CASSPPGQVAGELFF
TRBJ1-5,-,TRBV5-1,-,TGCGCCAGCAGCTTGGGAATAGGGAACGGCAATCAGCCCCAGCATTTT,CASSLGIGNGNQPQHF
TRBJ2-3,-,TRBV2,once,TGTGCCATGAAACCGGGGGCTGTCACAGATACGCAGTATTTT,CAMKPGAVTDTQYF
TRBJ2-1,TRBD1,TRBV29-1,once,TGCAGCGTACGCGCGGGACAGGGGGCATACTACAATGAGCAGTTCTTC,CSVRAGQGAYYNEQFF
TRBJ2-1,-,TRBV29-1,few,TGCAGCGTTGAAGGGGTCTCCGCGTATGAGCAGTTCTTC,CSVEGVSAYEQFF
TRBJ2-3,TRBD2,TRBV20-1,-,TGCAGCAGACCAGGGACTAGCGGGAGGCCCGGACCCACAGATACGCAGTATTTT,CSRPGTSGRPGPTDTQYF
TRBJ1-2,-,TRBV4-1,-,TGCGCCAGCAGCCAAGAAGAGGCTAACTATGGCTACACCTTC,CASSQEEANYGYTF
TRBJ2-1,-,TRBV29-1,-,TGCAGCGCCGGGTTACAGGGGGGGAATGAGCAGTTCTTC,CSAGLQGGNEQFF
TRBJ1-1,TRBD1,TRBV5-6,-,TGTGCCAGCATCCCTAGGGACAGGGTGACTGAAGCTTTCTTT,CASIPRDRVTEAFF
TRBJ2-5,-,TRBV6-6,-,TGTGCCAGCAGTACCCGTCCGACCGTGGAGACCCAGTACTTC,CASSTRPTVETQYF
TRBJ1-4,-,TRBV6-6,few,TGTGCCAGCAGTCCACCGGGGGCCGGCGTGAATGAAAAACTGTTTTTT,CASSPPGAGVNEKLFF
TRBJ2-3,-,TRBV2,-,TGTGCCAGCAGGCTAGCGCTACGAAAGGATACGCAGTATTTT,CASRLALRKDTQYF
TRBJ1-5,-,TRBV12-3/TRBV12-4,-,TGTGCCAGCAGTTTGGTTAGGGGCAATCAGCCCCAGCATTTT,CASSLVRGNQPQHF
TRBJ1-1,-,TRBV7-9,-,TGTGCCAGCAGCTTGCTTTCCCTCGAGACTTTGAGGGCTTTCTTT,CASSLLSLETLRAFF
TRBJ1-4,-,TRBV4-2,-,TGTGCCAGCAGCCAAGATTGGCGTTTTGAAAAACTGTTTTTT,CASSQDWRFEKLFF
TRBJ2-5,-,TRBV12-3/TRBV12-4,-,TGTGCCAGCAGTTTATTTACGAGTATCAGGCCAGAGACCCAGTACTTC,CASSLFTSIRPETQYF
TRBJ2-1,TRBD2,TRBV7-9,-,TGTGCCAGCAGCTTTCTTAGGGGTAGCGGGGCCCTCTCCTACAATGAGCAGTTCTTC,CASSFLRGSGALSYNEQFF
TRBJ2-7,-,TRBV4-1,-,TGCGCCAGCAGCCAAGACCTCAGAGCCTCCCTCCCCTACGAGCAGTACTTC,CASSQDLRASLPYEQYF
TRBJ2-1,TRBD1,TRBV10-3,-,TGTGCCATCAGTGACAGAACAGGGGCCTACAATGAGCAGTTCTTC,CAISDRTGAYNEQFF
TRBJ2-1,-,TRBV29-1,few,TGCAGCGTACGAGACTCAGTAAATGAGCAGTTCTTC,CSVRDSVNEQFF
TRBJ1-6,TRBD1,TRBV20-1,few,TGCAGTGCTCCTCCCGCGGACAGGCCTAATTCACCCCTCCACTTT,CSAPPADRPNSPLHF
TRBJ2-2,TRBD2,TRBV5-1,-,TGCGCCAGCAGCTTGGAGAGCGGGGGTTACACCGGGGAGCTGTTTTTT,CASSLESGGYTGELFF